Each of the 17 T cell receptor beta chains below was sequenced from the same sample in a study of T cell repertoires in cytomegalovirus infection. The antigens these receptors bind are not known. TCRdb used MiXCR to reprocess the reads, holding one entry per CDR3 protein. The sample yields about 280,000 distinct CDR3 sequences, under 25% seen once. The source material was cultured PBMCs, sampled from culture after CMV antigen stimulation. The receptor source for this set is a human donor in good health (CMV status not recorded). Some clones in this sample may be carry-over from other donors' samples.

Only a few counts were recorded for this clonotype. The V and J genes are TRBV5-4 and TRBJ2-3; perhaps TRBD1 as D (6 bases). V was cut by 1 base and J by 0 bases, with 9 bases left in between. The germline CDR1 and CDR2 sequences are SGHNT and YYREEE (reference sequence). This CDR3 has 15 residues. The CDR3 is CASSLPGASTDTQYF. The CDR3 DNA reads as TGTGCCAGCAGCTTGCCAGGGGCCAGCACAGATACGCAGTATTTT.

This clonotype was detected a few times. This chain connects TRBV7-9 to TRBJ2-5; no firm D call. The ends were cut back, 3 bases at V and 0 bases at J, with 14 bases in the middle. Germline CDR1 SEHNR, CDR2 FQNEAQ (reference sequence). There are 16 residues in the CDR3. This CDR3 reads CASSFISIRDQETQYF. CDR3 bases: TGTGCCAGCAGCTTCATATCAATTAGGGACCAAGAGACCCAGTACTTC.

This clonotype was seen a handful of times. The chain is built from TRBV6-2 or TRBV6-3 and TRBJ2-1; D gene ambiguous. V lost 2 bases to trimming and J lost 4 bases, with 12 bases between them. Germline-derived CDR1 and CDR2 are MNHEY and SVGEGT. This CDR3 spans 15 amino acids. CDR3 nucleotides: TGTGCCAGCAGTTACCGACTGCAACTGTACAATGAGCAGTTCTTC. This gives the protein CASSYRLQLYNEQFF.

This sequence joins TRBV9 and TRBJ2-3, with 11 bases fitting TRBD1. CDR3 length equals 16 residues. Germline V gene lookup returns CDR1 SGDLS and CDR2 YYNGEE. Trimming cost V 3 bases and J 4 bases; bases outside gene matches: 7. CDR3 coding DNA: TGTGCCAGCAGCGCCACCGGGACAGGGGGGGCAGATACGCAGTATTTT. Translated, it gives CASSATGTGGADTQYF.

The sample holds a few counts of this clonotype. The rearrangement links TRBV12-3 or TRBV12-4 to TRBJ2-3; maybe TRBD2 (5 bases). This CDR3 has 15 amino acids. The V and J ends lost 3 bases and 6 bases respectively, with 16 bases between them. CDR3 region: CASSFDPDFGDTQYF. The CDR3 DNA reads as TGTGCCAGCAGTTTTGACCCGGACTTCGGCGATACGCAGTATTTT.

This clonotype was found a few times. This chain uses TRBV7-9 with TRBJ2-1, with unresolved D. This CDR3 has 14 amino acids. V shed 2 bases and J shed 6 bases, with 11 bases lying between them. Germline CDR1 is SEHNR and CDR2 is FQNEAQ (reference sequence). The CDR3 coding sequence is TGTGCCAGCAGCTTATTAAAAGAGCGCAATGAGCAGTTCTTC. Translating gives CASSLLKERNEQFF.

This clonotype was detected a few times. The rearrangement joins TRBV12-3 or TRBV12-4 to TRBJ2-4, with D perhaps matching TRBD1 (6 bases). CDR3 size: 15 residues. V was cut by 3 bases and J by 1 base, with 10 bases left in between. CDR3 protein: CASSFTGLAKNIQYF. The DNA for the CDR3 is TGTGCCAGCAGTTTTACAGGGTTGGCCAAAAACATTCAGTACTTC.

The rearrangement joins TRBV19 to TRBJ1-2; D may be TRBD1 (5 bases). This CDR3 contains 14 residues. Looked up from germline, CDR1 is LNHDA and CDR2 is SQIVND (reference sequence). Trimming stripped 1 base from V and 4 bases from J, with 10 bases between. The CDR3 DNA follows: TGTGCCAGTAGTATAGCCGGCGGGACCTATGGCTACACCTTC. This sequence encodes CASSIAGGTYGYTF.

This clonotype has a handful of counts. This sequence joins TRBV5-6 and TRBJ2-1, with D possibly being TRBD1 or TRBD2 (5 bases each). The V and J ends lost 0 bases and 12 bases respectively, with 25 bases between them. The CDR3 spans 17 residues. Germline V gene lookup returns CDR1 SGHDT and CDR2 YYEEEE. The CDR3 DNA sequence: TGTGCCAGCAGCTTGGGGGAGTTGCGTCTCAAGGGGCAGCCGCAGTTCTTC. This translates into CASSLGELRLKGQPQFF.

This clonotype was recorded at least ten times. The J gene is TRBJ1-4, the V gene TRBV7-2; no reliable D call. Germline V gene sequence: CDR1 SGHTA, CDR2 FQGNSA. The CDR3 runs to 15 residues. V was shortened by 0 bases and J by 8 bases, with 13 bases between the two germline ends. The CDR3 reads CASSLAGNPREKLFF. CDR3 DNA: TGTGCCAGCAGCTTAGCGGGGAACCCGCGGGAAAAACTGTTTTTT.

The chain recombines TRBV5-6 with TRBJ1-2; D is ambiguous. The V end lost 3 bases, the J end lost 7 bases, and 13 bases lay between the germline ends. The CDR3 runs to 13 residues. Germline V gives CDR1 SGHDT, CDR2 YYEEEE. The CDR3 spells CASSSAWGFGYTF. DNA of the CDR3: TGTGCCAGCAGCTCGGCTTGGGGTTTTGGCTACACCTTC.

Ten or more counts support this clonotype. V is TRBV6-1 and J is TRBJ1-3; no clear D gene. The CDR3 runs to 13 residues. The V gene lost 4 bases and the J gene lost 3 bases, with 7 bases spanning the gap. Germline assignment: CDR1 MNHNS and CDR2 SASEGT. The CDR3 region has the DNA TGTGCCAGCAGTGCGACGAATGGAAACACCATATATTTT. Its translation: CASSATNGNTIYF.

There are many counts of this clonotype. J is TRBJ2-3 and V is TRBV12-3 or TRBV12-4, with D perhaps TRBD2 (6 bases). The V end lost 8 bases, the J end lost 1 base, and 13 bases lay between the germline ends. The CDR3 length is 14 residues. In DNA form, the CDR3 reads TGTGCCAGCGGGAGGCGGGACCGCACAGATACGCAGTATTTT. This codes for CASGRRDRTDTQYF.

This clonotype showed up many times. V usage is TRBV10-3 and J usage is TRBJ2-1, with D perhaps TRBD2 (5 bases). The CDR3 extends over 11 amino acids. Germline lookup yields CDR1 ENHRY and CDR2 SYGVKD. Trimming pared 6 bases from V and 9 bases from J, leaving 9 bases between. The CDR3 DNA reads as TGTGCCATCAGCGCCGGGGTTGAGCAGTTCTTC. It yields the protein CAISAGVEQFF.

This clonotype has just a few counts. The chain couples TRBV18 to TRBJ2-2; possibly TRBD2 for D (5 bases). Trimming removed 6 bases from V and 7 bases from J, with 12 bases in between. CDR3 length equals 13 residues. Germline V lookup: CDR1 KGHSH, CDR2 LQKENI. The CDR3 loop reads CASSQEGVGELFF. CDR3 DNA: TGTGCCAGCTCCCAAGAGGGAGTCGGGGAGCTGTTTTTT.

The CDR3 nucleotides read TGTGCCAGCAGCCAGGGACAAGGGGACCAGGATGAAAAACTGTTTTTT. It translates to CASSQGQGDQDEKLFF. The gene calls are TRBV4-2 and TRBJ1-4, with D possibly being TRBD1 (6 bases). This CDR3 spans 16 amino acids. V gave up 3 bases and J gave up 6 bases, with 17 bases separating them. Looked up from germline, CDR1 is LGHNA and CDR2 is YNFKEQ.

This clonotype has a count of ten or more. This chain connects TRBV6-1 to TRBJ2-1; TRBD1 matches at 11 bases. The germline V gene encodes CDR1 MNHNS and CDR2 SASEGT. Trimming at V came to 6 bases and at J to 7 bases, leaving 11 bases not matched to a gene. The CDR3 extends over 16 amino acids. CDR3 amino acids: CASSSPGQGAKNEQFF. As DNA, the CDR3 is TGTGCCAGCAGCAGTCCCGGACAGGGGGCGAAGAATGAGCAGTTCTTC.